This T cell receptor beta chain was found in a study of cytomegalovirus exposure and HLA in healthy donors. The PCR contained 60 Vbeta and 13 Jbeta primers. Measured with immunoSEQ multiplex PCR; TCRdb has only the in-frame clones, and not every one. The profile covers approximately 150,000 clones, with 75% to 80% appearing a single time and approximately 1.5% taken by the ten largest. General observations from the study: A few chains tied to CMV proved CMV antigen-specific in vitro. HLA allele associations emerged for fewer than 20,000 TCR beta sequences in a later analysis, at 0.05 false discovery rate. Within an earlier analysis, most TCR beta V segments proved productive either about 87% or about 30% of the time.

This clone was seen a handful of times. No antigen is known for it. Sample: PBMCs. The receptor was derived from a woman in her 30s in good health and CMV-seronegative.

The CDR3 region has the DNA TGTGCCAGCAGTGAAAGGCGGATAGCTAACTATGGCTACACCTTC. Its translation: CASSERRIANYGYTF. The chain couples TRBV6-1 to TRBJ1-2, with D unclear. This CDR3 is built from 15 residues. Between the trimmed V and J ends, which lost 2 bases and 0 bases, there was a span of 10 bases. Germline CDR1 is MNHNS and CDR2 is SASEGT.